Listed here are 4 T cell receptor beta chains from one sample, sequenced in a study of identical twins. TCRdb re-called the 5' RACE reads through MiXCR, storing one row per CDR3 protein. The sample holds 240,000 or so distinct CDR3 sequences, roughly an eighth seen once. These data also featured in a second study, about yellow fever vaccine responses in identical twins.

The sample was memory (CD45RO+) T cells sorted from blood. The source of these receptors is a young woman in good health.

This clonotype was recorded at least ten times. V gene TRBV5-1 combines with J gene TRBJ2-7, with 9 positions matching TRBD1. The CDR3 is 15 residues long. Germline assignment: CDR1 SGHRS and CDR2 YFSETQ. V gave up 3 bases and J gave up 1 base; unmatched junction bases: 5. As DNA, the CDR3 is TGCGCCAGCAGCTGGAGGACAGGGGTTTCCTACGAGCAGTACTTC. Protein sequence: CASSWRTGVSYEQYF.

Turning to this clonotype: The junction does not match germline at one end; this may be a read error. The V call is TRBV7-9, the J call TRBJ1-6; no clear D gene. The CDR3 is 15 amino acids. Germline values: CDR1 SEHNR, CDR2 FQNEAQ (reference sequence). CDR3 sequence reads: CASSLSASHNSPLHF. In nucleotides, the CDR3 is TGTGCCAGCAGCTTATCGGCCTCCCATAATTCACCCCTCCACTTT.

The table lists this clonotype with a few counts. This chain links TRBV29-1 with TRBJ2-5; unclear D gene. In germline, CDR1 is SQVTM, CDR2 ANQGSEA. This CDR3 has 10 residues. V was cut by 2 bases and J by 4 bases, with 2 bases left in between. In DNA form, the CDR3 reads TGCAGCGTTGAAAGAGAGACCCAGTACTTC. This codes for CSVERETQYF.

In regard to this clonotype: Given a much more abundant clone one base away, this may be a read error. This chain joins TRBV20-1 and TRBJ2-2; 8 bases match TRBD1. The CDR3 length is 17 residues. Germline CDR1 and CDR2: DFQATT and SNEGSKA (reference sequence). The CDR3 region has the DNA TGCTGTGCTAGAGATCACGGACAGGGCGAAATCACCGGGGAGCTGTTTTTT. Translating it yields CCARDHGQGEITGELFF.